The subject of this entry is one T cell receptor (beta chain). The antigen remains unidentified. Blood draws occurred at baseline, cycle 4 day 1, and cycle 7 day 1. The sample belongs to a study of OX40 agonist ivuxolimab in advanced cancers. Overall study: A diagnosis of hepatocellular carcinoma, melanoma, renal cell or head and neck cancer was present in dose-escalation patients.

Study findings and constraints: Among expanded peripheral T cells, antigen specificity went undetermined.

V was pared by 1 base and J by 1 base, with 10 bases between. The CDR3 runs 15 residues. Germline assignment: CDR1 MDHEN and CDR2 SYDVKM. Here immunoSEQ multiplex PCR was the method, and the copy in TCRdb shows in-frame clones only, minus some. Of about 60,000 clones listed, about 90% are singletons. This clonotype was sampled from an adult with an advanced solid tumor such as melanoma, head and neck, liver or kidney cancer. The chain employs TRBV28 and TRBJ1-1; no reliable D call. The sample here was CD4+ or CD8+ T cells sorted from blood, taken in a trial of the OX40 agonist ivuxolimab. The CDR3 coding sequence is TGTGCCAGCAGTTTATTCAAGGGCGGGAACACTGAAGCTTTCTTT. Protein sequence: CASSLFKGGNTEAFF.